This record covers a single T cell receptor beta chain. Its specificity is not known. The entry originates in a study of cytomegalovirus exposure and HLA in healthy donors. 60 Vbeta and 13 Jbeta primers were used in PCR. The table came from immunoSEQ multiplex PCR; TCRdb's copy has only in-frame clones and leaves some out. The sample lists about 200,000 clones; around 77% were seen once. Study-wide results and caveats: Researchers had no immune exposure information except CMV serostatus available. Investigators reported 150 to 200 TCR beta chains as tied to cytomegalovirus.

The length of the CDR3 is 15 residues. V lost 5 bases and J lost 4, with 17 bases in between. Germline V lookup: CDR1 SGHAT, CDR2 FQNNGV. This chain links TRBV11-2 with TRBJ1-2; D is possibly TRBD1 (5 bases). The clonotype comes from a young woman in good health and CMV-seronegative. The sequencing input was PBMCs. CDR3 protein: CASSLSGGLGYGYTF. DNA for the CDR3: TGTGCCAGCAGCCTATCCGGGGGGTTAGGCTATGGCTACACCTTC.